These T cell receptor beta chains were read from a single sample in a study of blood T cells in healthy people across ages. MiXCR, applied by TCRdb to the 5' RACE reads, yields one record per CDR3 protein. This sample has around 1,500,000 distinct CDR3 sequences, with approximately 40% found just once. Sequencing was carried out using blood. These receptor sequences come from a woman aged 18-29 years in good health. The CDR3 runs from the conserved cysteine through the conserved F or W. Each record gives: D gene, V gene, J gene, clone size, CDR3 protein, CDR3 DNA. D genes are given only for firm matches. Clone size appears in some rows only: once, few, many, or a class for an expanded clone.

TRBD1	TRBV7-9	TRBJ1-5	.	CASSDTDRASQPQHF	TGTGCCAGCAGCGATACGGACAGGGCGTCCCAGCCCCAGCATTTT
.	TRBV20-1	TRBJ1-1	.	CSARAMGGGTEAFF	TGCAGTGCTAGGGCTATGGGTGGCGGGACTGAAGCTTTCTTT
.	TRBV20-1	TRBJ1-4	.	CSHTGINEKLFF	TGCAGTCATACAGGGATTAATGAAAAACTGTTTTTT
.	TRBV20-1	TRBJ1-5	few	CSAPPQINQPQHF	TGCAGTGCTCCACCACAGATTAATCAGCCCCAGCATTTT
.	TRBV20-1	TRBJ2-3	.	CSSPVRTNGPDTQYF	TGCAGTTCCCCCGTCAGGACAAATGGGCCAGATACGCAGTATTTT
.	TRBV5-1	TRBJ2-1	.	CASSSGEGSKGNEQFF	TGCGCCAGCAGCTCGGGAGAGGGCAGTAAGGGAAATGAGCAGTTCTTC
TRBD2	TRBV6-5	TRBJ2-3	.	CASGPRTSGPHDTQYF	TGTGCCAGCGGGCCCAGGACTAGCGGGCCCCATGATACGCAGTATTTT
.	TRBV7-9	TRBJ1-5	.	CASSSTANNQPQHF	TGCGCCAGCAGCTCCACAGCAAACAATCAGCCCCAGCATTTT
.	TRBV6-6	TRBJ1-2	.	CASSYSAGAGGYTF	TGTGCCAGCAGTTACTCAGCAGGGGCGGGAGGCTACACCTTC
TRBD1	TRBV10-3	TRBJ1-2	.	CAISDPGTGRNGYTF	TGTGCCATCAGTGACCCCGGGACAGGGAGGAATGGCTACACCTTC
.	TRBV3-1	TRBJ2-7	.	CASSQGQVVYNEQYF	TGTGCCAGCAGCCAAGGACAGGTAGTGTACAATGAGCAGTACTTC
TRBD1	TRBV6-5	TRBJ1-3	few	CASSYSEGASSGNTIYF	TGTGCCAGCAGTTACTCCGAGGGGGCAAGCTCTGGAAACACCATATATTTT
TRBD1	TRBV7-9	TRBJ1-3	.	CASSLGGTGGADGNTIYF	TGTGCCAGCAGCTTAGGAGGCACAGGGGGCGCGGATGGAAACACCATATATTTT
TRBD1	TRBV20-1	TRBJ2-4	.	CSASGTAPKNIQYF	TGCAGTGCTAGCGGGACAGCCCCTAAAAACATTCAGTACTTC
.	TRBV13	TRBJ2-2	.	CASSLAQQVTGELFF	TGTGCCAGCAGCCTGGCCCAACAGGTCACCGGGGAGCTGTTTTTT
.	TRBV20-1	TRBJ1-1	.	CSARAFQGQNTEAFF	TGCAGTGCTAGAGCATTCCAGGGGCAGAACACTGAAGCTTTCTTT
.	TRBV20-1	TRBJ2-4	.	CSALIPGQLGKNIQYF	TGCAGTGCGCTAATCCCGGGACAACTAGGCAAAAACATTCAGTACTTC
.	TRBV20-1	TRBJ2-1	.	CSAPAHFSGNSYNEQFF	TGCAGTGCTCCTGCCCACTTTAGCGGAAACTCCTACAATGAGCAGTTCTTC
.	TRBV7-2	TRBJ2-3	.	CASSSQGQPTSTAQYF	TGTGCCAGCAGCTCACAGGGCCAGCCCACTTCCACGGCGCAGTATTTT
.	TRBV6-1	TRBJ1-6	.	CASGGQSSYNSPLHF	TGTGCCAGCGGTGGACAGAGCTCCTATAATTCACCCCTCCACTTT
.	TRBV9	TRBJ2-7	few	CASSVGWDYEQYF	TGTGCCAGCAGCGTAGGTTGGGATTACGAGCAGTACTTC
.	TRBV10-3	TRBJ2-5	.	CAISDLGIRYF	TGTGCCATCAGTGATTTGGGTATTCGGTACTTC
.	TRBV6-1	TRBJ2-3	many	CASSTPGHADTQYF	TGTGCCAGCAGTACCCCGGGACACGCGGATACGCAGTATTTT
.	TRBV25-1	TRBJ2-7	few	CASSEQAMRGAYSYEQYF	TGTGCCAGCAGTGAACAGGCGATGCGCGGGGCCTATTCCTACGAGCAGTACTTC
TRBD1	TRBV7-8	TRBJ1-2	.	CASSSRGPDGYTF	TGTGCCAGCAGCTCCAGGGGGCCGGATGGCTACACCTTC
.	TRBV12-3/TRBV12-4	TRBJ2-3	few	CASSLDQTTGTDTQYF	TGTGCCAGCAGTTTAGACCAAACCACCGGCACAGATACGCAGTATTTT
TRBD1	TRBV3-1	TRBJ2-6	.	CASSLGTAASGANVLTF	TGTGCCAGCAGCCTTGGGACAGCTGCTTCTGGGGCCAACGTCCTGACTTTC